The rows below give T cell receptor beta chains drawn from one sample of a study of cytomegalovirus exposure and HLA in healthy donors. Sequenced by immunoSEQ multiplex PCR; TCRdb stores in-frame clones only, minus some. This table has more than 95,000 clones, approximately 82% appearing once. Material: PBMCs. The receptors were sampled from a man in his forties in good health and CMV-seropositive. Both conserved end residues are part of each CDR3. D genes are given only for firm matches. Only some rows state a clone size, as once, few, many or a class for expanded clones.

TRBV29-1,-,TRBJ2-7,TRBD1,12,TGCAGCGTTGGACAGGGGAGGTACGAGCAGTACTTC,CSVGQGRYEQYF
TRBV5-1,-,TRBJ1-6,TRBD1,15,TGCGCCAGCAGCTTACGGGACAGGGGAGGATCACCCCTCCACTTT,CASSLRDRGGSPLHF
TRBV7-3,-,TRBJ1-4,-,14,TGTGCCAGCAGCTTAGGGCAGGGTGGTGAAAAACTGTTTTTT,CASSLGQGGEKLFF
TRBV9,-,TRBJ2-6,TRBD2,16,TGTGCCAGCAGCGTATTCGGGGGGACTGGGGCCAACGTCCTGACTTTC,CASSVFGGTGANVLTF
TRBV6-1,-,TRBJ1-2,TRBD1,15,TGTGCCAGCAGTGAAGAACCGGGACAGGGCTATGGCTACACCTTC,CASSEEPGQGYGYTF
TRBV5-4,-,TRBJ2-2,-,14,TGTGCCAGCAGCTTGGCGGGGAACACCGGGGAGCTGTTTTTT,CASSLAGNTGELFF
TRBV28,-,TRBJ2-7,TRBD2,16,TGTGCCAGCAGTTTATTCGTGAGGCGGGAGTCCTACGAGCAGTACTTC,CASSLFVRRESYEQYF
TRBV7-6,few,TRBJ2-3,TRBD2,15,TGTGCCAGCAGCTCCGAGGGACTAGCCTCAGATACGCAGTATTTT,CASSSEGLASDTQYF
TRBV11-2,few,TRBJ1-2,-,14,TGTGCCAGCAGCTCATCCGCCCGGGTTTATGGCTACACCTTC,CASSSSARVYGYTF
TRBV27,-,TRBJ2-1,TRBD1,15,TGTGCCAGCAGTCGACGGGGACAGGGAGTTGGTGAGCAGTTCTTC,CASSRRGQGVGEQFF
TRBV7-3,-,TRBJ2-1,TRBD2,15,TGTGCCAGCAGTCGTGCGGGGGGCTCCTACAATGAGCAGTTCTTC,CASSRAGGSYNEQFF
TRBV11-3,-,TRBJ1-1,-,13,TGTGCCAGCAGCATTACACAGAACACTGAAGCTTTCTTT,CASSITQNTEAFF
TRBV7-9,-,TRBJ2-3,-,14,TGTGCCAGCAGGGGAGGGGGAACCTCAGATACGCAGTATTTT,CASRGGGTSDTQYF
TRBV30,-,TRBJ2-1,-,11,TGTGCCTGGAGTACAGGCGGGGTGCAGTTCTTC,CAWSTGGVQFF
TRBV27,-,TRBJ2-7,-,13,TGTGCCAGCAGTTTTTCGCCTACCTACGAGCAGTACTTC,CASSFSPTYEQYF
TRBV7-6,-,TRBJ2-1,TRBD2,16,TGTGCCAGCAGCTTTCGGGGGGGGGACTCCTACAATGAGCAGTTCTTC,CASSFRGGDSYNEQFF